The clone carrying this T cell receptor (beta chain) occurred a few times. As yet, its antigen is unknown. The data were taken from a study of shared clonotypes between healthy human individuals. Study outcomes and limitations: The study generally estimated greater richness for naive than memory subsets.

The V segment lost 0 bases and the J segment 3 bases; nucleotides outside the gene matches: 0. The CDR3 totals 13 residues. Per the germline V gene, CDR1 is SGHDT and CDR2 is YYEEEE. Naive CD8 cells lacked CD45RO, underwent positive selection for CCR7 and left out terminally differentiated effector memory CD45RA+ cells. Sorted-subset replicate PCR reactions contained roughly 210 ng DNA, corresponding to about 30,000 T cell genomes. Profiled with immunoSEQ multiplex PCR; TCRdb holds only in-frame clones, not every one. The sample yields more than 2 million clones, less than 95% seen once. Sequences were obtained from naive CD8+ T cells sorted from blood. The source of this sequence is a man younger than 35 in good health. The chain employs TRBV5-6 and TRBJ2-7; the match to TRBD2 covers 7 bases. The CDR3 loop reads CASSLASGYEQYF. As DNA, the CDR3 is TGTGCCAGCAGCTTGGCTAGCGGCTACGAGCAGTACTTC.